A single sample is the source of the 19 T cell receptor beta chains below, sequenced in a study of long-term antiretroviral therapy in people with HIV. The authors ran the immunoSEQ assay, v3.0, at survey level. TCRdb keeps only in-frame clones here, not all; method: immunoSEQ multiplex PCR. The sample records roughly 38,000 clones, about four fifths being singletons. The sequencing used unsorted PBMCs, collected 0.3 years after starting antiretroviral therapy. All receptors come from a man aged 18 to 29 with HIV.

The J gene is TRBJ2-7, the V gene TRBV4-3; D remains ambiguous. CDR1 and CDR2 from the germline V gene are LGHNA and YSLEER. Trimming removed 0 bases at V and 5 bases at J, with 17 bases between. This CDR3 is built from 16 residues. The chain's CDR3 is CASSQEVGPWAHEQYF. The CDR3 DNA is TGCGCCAGCAGCCAAGAAGTCGGGCCTTGGGCCCACGAGCAGTACTTC.

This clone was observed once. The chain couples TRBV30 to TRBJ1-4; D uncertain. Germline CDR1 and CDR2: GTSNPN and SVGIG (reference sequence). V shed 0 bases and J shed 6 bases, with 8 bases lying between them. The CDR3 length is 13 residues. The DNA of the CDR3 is TGTGCCTGGAGTGTTGGCGGGGATGAAAAACTGTTTTTT. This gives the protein CAWSVGGDEKLFF.

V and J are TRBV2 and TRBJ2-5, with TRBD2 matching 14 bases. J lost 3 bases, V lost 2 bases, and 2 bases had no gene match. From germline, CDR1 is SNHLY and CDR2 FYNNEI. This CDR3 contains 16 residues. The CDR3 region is CASSELGLAGEETQYF. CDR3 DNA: TGTGCCAGCAGTGAATTGGGACTAGCGGGGGAAGAGACCCAGTACTTC.

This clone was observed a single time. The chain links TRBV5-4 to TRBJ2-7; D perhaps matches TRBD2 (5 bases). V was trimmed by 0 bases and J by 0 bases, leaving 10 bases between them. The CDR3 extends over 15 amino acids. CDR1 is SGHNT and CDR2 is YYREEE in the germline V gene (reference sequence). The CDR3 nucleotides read TGTGCCAGCAGCTTGGCGGCGGGCCTCTCCTACGAGCAGTACTTC. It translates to CASSLAAGLSYEQYF.

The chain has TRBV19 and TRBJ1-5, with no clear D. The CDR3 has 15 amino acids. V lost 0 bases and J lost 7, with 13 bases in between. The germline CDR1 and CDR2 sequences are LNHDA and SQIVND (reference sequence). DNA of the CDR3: TGTGCCAGTAGTATAGAGATGGCTGGGTACCAGCCCCAGCATTTT. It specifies CASSIEMAGYQPQHF.

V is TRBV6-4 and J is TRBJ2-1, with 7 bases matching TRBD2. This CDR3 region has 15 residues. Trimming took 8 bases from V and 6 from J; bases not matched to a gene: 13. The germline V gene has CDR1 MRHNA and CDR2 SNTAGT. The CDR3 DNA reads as TGTGCCAGCTCGAGGCTAAGCGGGACGGCCAATGAGCAGTTCTTC. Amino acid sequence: CASSRLSGTANEQFF.

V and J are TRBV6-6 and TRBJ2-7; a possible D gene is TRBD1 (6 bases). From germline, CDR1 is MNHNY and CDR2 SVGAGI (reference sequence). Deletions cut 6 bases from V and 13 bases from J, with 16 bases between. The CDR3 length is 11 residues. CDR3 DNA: TGTGCCAGCAGCTATATCGGGACATCTTACTTC. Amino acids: CASSYIGTSYF.

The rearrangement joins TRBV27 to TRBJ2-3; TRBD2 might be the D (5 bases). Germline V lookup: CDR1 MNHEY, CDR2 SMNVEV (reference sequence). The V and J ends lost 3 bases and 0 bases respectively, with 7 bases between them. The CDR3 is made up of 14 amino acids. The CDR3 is CASSFRGSTDTQYF. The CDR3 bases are TGTGCCAGCAGTTTTCGGGGAAGCACAGATACGCAGTATTTT.

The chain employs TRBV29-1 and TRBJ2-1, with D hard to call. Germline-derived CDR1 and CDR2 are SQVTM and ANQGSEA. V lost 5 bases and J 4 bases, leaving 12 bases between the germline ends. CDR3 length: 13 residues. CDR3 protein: CSVKGQGYNEQFF. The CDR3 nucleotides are TGCAGCGTTAAGGGTCAAGGGTACAATGAGCAGTTCTTC.

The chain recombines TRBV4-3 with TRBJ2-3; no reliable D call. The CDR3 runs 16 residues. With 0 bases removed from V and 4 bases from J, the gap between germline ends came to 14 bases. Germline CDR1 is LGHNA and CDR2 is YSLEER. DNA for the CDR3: TGCGCCAGCAGCCAAGATTTTGAAGCGTACCCAGATACGCAGTATTTT. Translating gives CASSQDFEAYPDTQYF.

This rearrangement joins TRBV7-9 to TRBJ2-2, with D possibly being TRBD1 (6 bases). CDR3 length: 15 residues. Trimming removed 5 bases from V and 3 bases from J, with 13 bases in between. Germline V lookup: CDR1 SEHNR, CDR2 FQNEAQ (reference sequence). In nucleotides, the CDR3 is TGTGCCAGCAGCCTCCAAAGGGGGTACACCGGGGAGCTGTTTTTT. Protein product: CASSLQRGYTGELFF.

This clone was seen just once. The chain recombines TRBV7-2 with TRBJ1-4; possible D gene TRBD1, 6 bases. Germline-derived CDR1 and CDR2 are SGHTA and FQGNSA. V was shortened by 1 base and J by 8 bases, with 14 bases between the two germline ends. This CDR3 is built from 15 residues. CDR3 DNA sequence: TGTGCCAGCAGCTTAGTGGGGGGGCGGGCGGAAAAACTGTTTTTT. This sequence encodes CASSLVGGRAEKLFF.

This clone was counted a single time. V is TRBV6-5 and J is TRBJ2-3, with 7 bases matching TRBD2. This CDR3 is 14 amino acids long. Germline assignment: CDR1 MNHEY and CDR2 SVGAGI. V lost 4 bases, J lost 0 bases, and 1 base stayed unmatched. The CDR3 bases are TGTGCCAGCAGTTGGGGGGGGAGCACAGATACGCAGTATTTT. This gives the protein CASSWGGSTDTQYF.

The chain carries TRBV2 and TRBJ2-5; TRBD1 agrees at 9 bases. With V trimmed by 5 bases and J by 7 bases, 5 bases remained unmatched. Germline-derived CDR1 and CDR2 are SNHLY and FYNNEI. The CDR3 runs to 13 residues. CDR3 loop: CASSTGGGRTQYF. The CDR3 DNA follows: TGTGCCAGCAGTACAGGGGGCGGGAGGACCCAGTACTTC.

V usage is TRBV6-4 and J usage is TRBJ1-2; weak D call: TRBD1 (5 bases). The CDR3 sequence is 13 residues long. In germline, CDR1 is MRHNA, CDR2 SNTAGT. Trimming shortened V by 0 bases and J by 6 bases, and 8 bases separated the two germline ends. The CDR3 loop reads CASSDSEGHGYTF. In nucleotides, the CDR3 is TGTGCCAGCAGTGACTCAGAGGGGCATGGCTACACCTTC.

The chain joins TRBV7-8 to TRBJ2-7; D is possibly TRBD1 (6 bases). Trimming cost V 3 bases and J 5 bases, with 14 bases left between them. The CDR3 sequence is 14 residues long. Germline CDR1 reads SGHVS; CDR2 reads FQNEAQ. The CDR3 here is CASSLLGQYHEQYF. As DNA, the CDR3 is TGTGCCAGCAGCTTGCTTGGACAGTACCACGAGCAGTACTTC.

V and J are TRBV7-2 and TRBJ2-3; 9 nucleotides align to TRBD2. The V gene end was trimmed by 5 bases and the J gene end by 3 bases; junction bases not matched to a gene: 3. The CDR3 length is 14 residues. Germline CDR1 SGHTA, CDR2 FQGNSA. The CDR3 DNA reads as TGTGCCAGCAGCCCCGGACTAGCGACAGATACGCAGTATTTT. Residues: CASSPGLATDTQYF.

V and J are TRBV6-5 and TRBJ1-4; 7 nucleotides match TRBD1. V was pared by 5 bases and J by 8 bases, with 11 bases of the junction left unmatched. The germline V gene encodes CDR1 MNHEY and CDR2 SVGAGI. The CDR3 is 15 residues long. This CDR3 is CASSPRTGMGEKLFF. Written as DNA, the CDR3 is TGTGCCAGCAGTCCCCGGACAGGTATGGGGGAAAAACTGTTTTTT.

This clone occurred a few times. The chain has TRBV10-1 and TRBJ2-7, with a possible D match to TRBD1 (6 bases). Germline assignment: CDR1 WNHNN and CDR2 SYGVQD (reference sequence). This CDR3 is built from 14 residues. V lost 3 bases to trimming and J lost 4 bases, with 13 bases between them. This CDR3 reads CASSDGIRGYEQYF. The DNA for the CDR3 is TGCGCCAGCAGTGATGGGATTAGGGGGTACGAGCAGTACTTC.